These 11 T cell receptor beta chains came from one sample sequenced in a study of T cells after posttransplantation cyclophosphamide. The table came from immunoSEQ multiplex PCR; TCRdb's copy has only in-frame clones and leaves some out. The sample consists of approximately 23,000 clones, roughly 97% of them appearing once. Cells defined as naive were viable CD3+CD4+ or CD3+CD8+ and CCR7+CD45RA+CD45RO-CD95-CD27+CD28+. The sample taken for sequencing was naive CD4+ T cells sorted from PBMCs. The receptor source for this set is a man in his forties or fifties in good health, CMV-negative, and a related stem cell transplant donor.

The chain is built from TRBV6-6 and TRBJ2-3, with 7 bases identical to TRBD2. V dropped 8 bases and J dropped 3; count of bases not matched to a gene: 11. This CDR3 is 15 amino acids long. From germline, CDR1 is MNHNY and CDR2 SVGAGI (reference sequence). This CDR3 reads CASLLGAGRTDTQYF. In DNA form, the CDR3 reads TGTGCCAGCCTCTTGGGAGCGGGGCGGACAGATACGCAGTATTTT.

The CDR3 loop reads CASSLQNYNEQFF. The CDR3 region has the DNA TGTGCCAGCAGCTTACAAAACTACAATGAGCAGTTCTTC. The rearrangement uses TRBV11-2 and TRBJ2-1; D unclear. CDR1 is SGHAT, CDR2 FQNNGV, per germline. V was pared by 2 bases and J by 3 bases, with 5 bases between. CDR3 size: 13 residues.

The V and J genes are TRBV6-5 and TRBJ2-7; 11 bases agree with TRBD2. The CDR3 is made up of 14 amino acids. In germline, CDR1 is MNHEY, CDR2 SVGAGI. The junction had 7 bases not matched to a gene; V was cut back by 6 bases and J by 6 bases. As DNA, the CDR3 is TGTGCCAGCAGCACTAGCGGGAGTTTACCCGAGCAGTACTTC. Protein: CASSTSGSLPEQYF.

This clone appeared once. The chain combines TRBV5-1 with TRBJ1-4; 8 bases are a match to TRBD1. The CDR3 sequence is 14 residues long. The V gene's germline CDR1 is SGHRS and CDR2 YFSETQ. J was trimmed by 7 bases and V by 4 bases; bases with no gene match: 6. The CDR3 spells CASSTTGTGEKLFF. In DNA, the CDR3 is TGCGCCAGCAGCACCACAGGGACAGGTGAAAAACTGTTTTTT.

In nucleotides, the CDR3 is TGTGCCAGCAGCGCCAGCGGGAGCCCTGGGAATGAGCAGTTCTTC. Its translation is CASSASGSPGNEQFF. V usage is TRBV11-3 and J usage is TRBJ2-1; TRBD2 aligns across 8 bases. Germline trimming cut 5 bases from V and 7 bases from J; bases unmatched to any gene: 10. The germline gives CDR1 SGHNT, CDR2 YENEEA. The CDR3 sequence is 15 residues long.

This sequence joins TRBV11-2 and TRBJ2-3; D ambiguous. CDR1 and CDR2 from the germline V gene are SGHAT and FQNNGV. The germline V and J ends were trimmed by 0 bases and 7 bases, with 11 bases remaining between them. The CDR3 extends over 14 amino acids. CDR3 sequence reads: CASSLDYPLYTQYF. The CDR3 DNA reads as TGTGCCAGCAGCTTAGATTATCCACTATATACGCAGTATTTT.

The V gene is TRBV9, the J gene TRBJ2-1; TRBD2 aligns across 10 bases. Unmatched junction bases numbered 6, after V lost 4 bases and J lost 5 bases. Germline values: CDR1 SGDLS, CDR2 YYNGEE. This CDR3 spans 15 amino acids. CDR3 DNA sequence: TGTGCCAGCAGCTTCGGGACTAGCGCACACAATGAGCAGTTCTTC. Translated, it gives CASSFGTSAHNEQFF. The full variable domain, completed using reference TRBV9 and TRBJ2-1, is DSGVTQTPKHLITATGQRVTLRCSPRSGDLSVYWYQQSLDQGLQFLIQYYNGEERAKGNILERFSAQQFPDLHSELNLSSLELGDSALYFCASSFGTSAHNEQFFGPGTRLTVL.

The sample holds one count of this clone. This chain connects TRBV6-5 to TRBJ2-7; 8 bases are shared with TRBD1. V dropped 5 bases and J dropped 2; count of bases not matched to a gene: 5. Germline V gene lookup returns CDR1 MNHEY and CDR2 SVGAGI. There are 14 residues in the CDR3. The CDR3 sequence: CASSMDRETYEQYF. CDR3 DNA sequence: TGTGCCAGCAGTATGGACAGGGAAACCTACGAGCAGTACTTC.

The chain combines TRBV9 with TRBJ2-3; 12 bases are shared with TRBD2. The CDR3 contains 15 residues. The junction had 5 bases not matched to a gene; V was cut back by 4 bases and J by 5 bases. Germline V lookup: CDR1 SGDLS, CDR2 YYNGEE. In nucleotides, the CDR3 is TGTGCCAGCAGCTTCCTAGCGGGGGGGCGAGATACGCAGTATTTT. This codes for CASSFLAGGRDTQYF.

The rearrangement links TRBV25-1 to TRBJ1-2; D unclear. The CDR3 extends over 13 amino acids. V lost 4 bases and J lost 1, with 7 bases in between. The germline V gene has CDR1 MGHDK and CDR2 SYGVNS. CDR3 protein: CASSVNGNYGYTF. In DNA, the CDR3 is TGTGCCAGCAGTGTTAACGGTAACTATGGCTACACCTTC.

This clone was seen a single time. The gene calls are TRBV5-1 and TRBJ1-4; possibly TRBD1 for D (5 bases). The CDR3 is 16 residues long. The V and J ends lost 0 bases and 5 bases respectively, with 14 bases between them. Germline assignment: CDR1 SGHRS and CDR2 YFSETQ. The CDR3 DNA reads TGCGCCAGCAGCTTGGCGGGGGGGGGATTGAATGAAAAACTGTTTTTT. Amino acid sequence: CASSLAGGGLNEKLFF.